This T cell receptor (beta chain) stems from a study of T-cell reconstitution after alpha-beta-depleted transplantation in children. Findings and caveats of the study: At day 60, the high TCRbeta diversity found in some patients originated from recipient T cells and thymic progenitors that had survived. After transplant, at about two months, alpha-beta T cells were reportedly derived from several hundred expanded graft clones. It was newly produced T cells that mostly accounted for T-cell counts and diversity one year after transplant.

In regard to this clonotype: Its antigen remains unidentified.

CDR1 and CDR2 from the germline V gene are MNHEY and SVGAGI. The germline V and J ends were trimmed by 3 bases and 4 bases, with 14 bases remaining between them. This CDR3 contains 15 residues. Molecular barcoding with unique molecular identifiers was used for the TCRbeta library. TCRdb reprocessed the PCR reads with MiXCR, giving one entry per CDR3 protein. The table has over 400,000 distinct CDR3 sequences, approximately 41% seen once; the top ten hold 25% to 30%. Specimen: PBMCs, collected before TCRalphabeta/CD19-depleted stem cell transplant. V usage is TRBV6-5 and J usage is TRBJ2-3, with D maybe TRBD2 (7 bases). The sequence came from a girl aged 2 to 10 with aplastic anemia, due to receive a stem cell transplant. CDR3 loop: CASSYRGARPDTQYF. The CDR3 coding sequence is TGTGCCAGCAGTTATCGGGGGGCCAGACCAGATACGCAGTATTTT.